A selection of T cell receptor beta chains follows, all from one sample in a study of T cell changes during pregnancy in multiple sclerosis. The assay was immunoSEQ multiplex PCR, and TCRdb's table has in-frame clones only and misses some. The sample includes 35,000 to 45,000 clones, more than 90% of them seen just once. Here the sequenced sample was CD4+ T cells from peripheral blood mononuclear cells, taken after pregnancy. These receptors were taken from a female donor in good health, enrolled as a control in a pregnancy study. Both conserved end residues are trimmed from each CDR3. D genes are given only for firm matches.

NA	TRBV5-4	12	ASSLDSRNTEAF
NA	TRBV2	13	ASRETGYSNQPQH
NA	TRBV4-3	13	ASSQGSTGANVLT
TRBD2	TRBV6-5	12	ASSSPGLTNEQF
NA	TRBV30	11	AWSDGSGNTIY
NA	TRBV9	13	ASSVSSSYNEKLF
NA	TRBV6-6	14	ASSSRTSYSNQPQH
NA	TRBV18	11	ASSLDNNQPQH
NA	TRBV30	10	AWSDRGGGYT
NA	TRBV19	11	ASSGSNTGELF
NA	TRBV15	18	ATSRDFQGPRVIAKNIQY
TRBD2	TRBV5-1	15	ASSLASGGGASDEQF
TRBD2	TRBV5-1	15	ASSLMTLAGLYNEQF
NA	TRBV29-1	11	SASGLFTDTQY
NA	TRBV28	12	ASRPPGDWEPQH
TRBD2	TRBV5-1	13	ASSWTSGGTGELF
NA	TRBV10-1	12	ASSVEGPMDTQY
TRBD1	TRBV5-4	13	ASSHPGQVESPLH
NA	TRBV28	12	ASSPGRTDYGYT
TRBD2	TRBV5-4	14	ASSLADTSGRKTQY
TRBD1	TRBV19	13	ASSIYPGGNYEQY
TRBD2	TRBV4-2	14	ASSQPWTSDNNEQF
TRBD2	TRBV7-2	13	ASSLRIAGGNEQF
NA	TRBV6-5	13	ASSSSGGLSETQY
NA	TRBV28	12	ASSFGRGSYEQY
TRBD1	TRBV11-3	11	ASSPGQGYEQY
TRBD1	TRBV5-4	14	ASSLGGQGAYYGYT
TRBD1	TRBV5-1	14	ASSLDSGQGSAEQF
NA	TRBV28	9	VATGNTEAF
NA	TRBV28	9	ASSLYGEQF
TRBD1	TRBV6-4	11	ASRGQSYYEQY
NA	TRBV4-3	13	ASSQAWASPAEQF
NA	TRBV27	11	ASSFPGSTEAF
NA	TRBV6-1	12	ASTPRGSTDTQY
TRBD1	TRBV7-8	14	ASSLGGTGPGTEAF
NA	TRBV6-5	11	ASSRGQSNEQF
NA	TRBV11-2	11	ASSLGQGSEAF
NA	TRBV7-6	13	ASSLERPGGTQQF
TRBD2	TRBV15	12	ATSRDAGEGEQF
TRBD1	TRBV5-1	12	ASSLGGQGGEQF
NA	TRBV7-6	13	ASTQGGSGANEQF
NA	TRBV4-3	12	ASSQVQFSYEQY
TRBD1	TRBV28	13	ASSGTGSPTYEQY
TRBD2	TRBV7-6	15	ASSLVSGRALGNEQF
TRBD2	TRBV5-5	14	ASSLLTSGGGETQY
TRBD1	TRBV5-1	13	ASSGPGQTNTEAF
TRBD1	TRBV5-1	12	ASSSQGAQETQY
NA	TRBV14	11	ASSQVDSYGYT
TRBD2	TRBV30	13	AWDFGTSDYYEQF
NA	TRBV19	11	ASSIGRGETQY
NA	TRBV27	11	ASHTTGSGEQY
NA	TRBV11-2	13	ASSLTDTGNQPQH
NA	TRBV10-3	14	AISDTGQGRHHEQY
NA	TRBV21-1	19	ASRKGGQETALVENSYEQY
TRBD2	TRBV5-4	14	ASSPDWRGSQETQY